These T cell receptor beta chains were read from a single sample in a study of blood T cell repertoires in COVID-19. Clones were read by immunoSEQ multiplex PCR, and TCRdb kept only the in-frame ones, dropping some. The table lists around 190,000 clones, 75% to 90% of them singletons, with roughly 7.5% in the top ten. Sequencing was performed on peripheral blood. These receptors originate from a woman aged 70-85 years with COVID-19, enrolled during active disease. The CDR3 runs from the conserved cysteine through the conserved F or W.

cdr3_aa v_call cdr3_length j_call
CAWGQGSISSYEQYF TRBV30 15 TRBJ2-7
CSALSGETQYF TRBV20-1 11 TRBJ2-5
CASSLGAQGANYGYTF TRBV5-4 16 TRBJ1-2
CASSQAVAGGADTQYF TRBV14 16 TRBJ2-3
CASSSGQGPNSPLHF TRBV6-2/TRBV6-3 15 TRBJ1-6
CAWRTPGQGANYGYTF TRBV30 16 TRBJ1-2
CASSQDLAGVWYEQYF TRBV4-3 16 TRBJ2-7
CASSLGLAGGRETQYF TRBV5-1 16 TRBJ2-5
CASSLRVGKGDTIYF TRBV27 15 TRBJ1-3
CAIRQDSNQPQHF TRBV10-3 13 TRBJ1-5
CASSRQGETYEQYF TRBV18 14 TRBJ2-7
CASSQDPGQDYEQYF TRBV4-3 15 TRBJ2-7
CASSSEDTQYF TRBV5-1 11 TRBJ2-3
CASSTRQGNIIQYF TRBV28 14 TRBJ2-4
CASSWAGGRSILAEQYF TRBV6-2/TRBV6-3 17 TRBJ2-7
CASRDDRVGTEAFF TRBV6-5 14 TRBJ1-1
CASSGTGVNSPLHF TRBV28 14 TRBJ1-6
CASSLERGTEAFF TRBV5-4 13 TRBJ1-1
CASRSVLSGELFF TRBV5-1 13 TRBJ2-2
CAWVSGLYNEQFF TRBV30 13 TRBJ2-1
CASSRGGLAYEQYF TRBV6-5 14 TRBJ2-7
CASSTYRGRTGELFF TRBV25-1 15 TRBJ2-2
CASSLLRQGALANEKLFF TRBV18 18 TRBJ1-4
CATRTSGRVGEFF TRBV2 13 TRBJ2-1
CASSEPGLAGGINTGELFF TRBV6-1 19 TRBJ2-2
CASRTPAPGQFYNEQFF TRBV28 17 TRBJ2-1
CASSLRAASYEQYF TRBV7-2 14 TRBJ2-7
CAVGAGTGNTIYF TRBV30 13 TRBJ1-3
CASSLVASGRVNEQFF TRBV5-6 16 TRBJ2-1
CASSPRGAGPTDTQYF TRBV3-1/TRBV3-2 16 TRBJ2-3
CASSLRTGYEQYF TRBV5-6 13 TRBJ2-7
CASSKGQLNQPQHF TRBV19 14 TRBJ1-5
CASSSSPDTQYF TRBV7-8 12 TRBJ2-3
CASSVAPWTSGRVIEQFF TRBV9 18 TRBJ2-1
CASSLESEGLQGAGNQPQHF TRBV5-1 20 TRBJ1-5
CASSVGNSDEQYF TRBV9 13 TRBJ2-7
CASSLGQGEFGGYTF TRBV5-4 15 TRBJ1-2
CASSIPSELAYEQYF TRBV5-4 15 TRBJ2-7
CASSPGTSGFLAKNIQYF TRBV28 18 TRBJ2-4
CASSSPGVGYGYTF TRBV5-4 14 TRBJ1-2